This T cell receptor (beta chain) appears in the sequencing data of a study of blood T cell repertoires in COVID-19. V lost 6 bases to trimming and J lost 4 bases; unmatched junction nucleotides: 11. Germline V gene lookup returns CDR1 MGHDK and CDR2 SYGVNS. The length of the CDR3 is 18 residues. Only in-frame clones appear in the TCRdb table, and some are missing; sequencing was by immunoSEQ multiplex PCR. The sample lists 88,000 or so clones, over 75% seen once, with approximately 12% in the top ten. Sequencing input: peripheral blood. The TCR was taken from a man older than 75 with acute or convalescent COVID-19. The chain uses TRBV25-1 and TRBJ2-2; 13 bases agree with TRBD2. The CDR3, as DNA: TGTGCCAGCAGGGGTACCCTGACTAGCGGGGGGCCCACCGGGGAGCTGTTTTTT. Residues: CASRGTLTSGGPTGELFF. The complete variable domain, with remaining parts taken from reference TRBV25-1 and TRBJ2-2, reads EADIYQTPRYLVIGTGKKITLECSQTMGHDKMYWYQQDPGMELHLIHYSYGVNSTEKGDLSSESTVSRIRTEHFPLTLESARPSHTSQYLCASRGTLTSGGPTGELFFGEGSRLTVL.